This T cell receptor (beta chain) comes out of a study of T cell responses to AZD1222 COVID-19 vaccine. The method was immunoSEQ multiplex PCR; TCRdb's version includes in-frame clones alone and lacks a portion of them. The sample carries under 200,000 clones, about nine tenths recorded once. Trimming pared 4 bases from V and 4 bases from J, leaving 29 bases between. The V gene's germline CDR1 is SGHVT and CDR2 SQSDAQ. CDR3 length: 20 residues. This chain links TRBV7-4 with TRBJ1-3; the D is unclear. The sequencing used peripheral blood, collected on day 0 of AZD1222 vaccination. This receptor was identified in an adult in good health. CDR3 protein: CASSSTKFRTSGLMGNTIYF. In DNA, the CDR3 is TGTGCCAGCAGCTCGACGAAGTTCAGGACCTCCGGTCTGATGGGAAACACCATATATTTT.